A selection of T cell receptor beta chains follows, all from one sample in a study of lymphopenia after photon versus proton radiotherapy. Clones were read by immunoSEQ multiplex PCR, and TCRdb kept only the in-frame ones, dropping some. The profile shows 150,000 or so clones, about 85% of them singletons. The source was peripheral blood, collected from a patient treated with photon-based radiotherapy. These TCRs come from a man in his fifties with gastric cancer. Both conserved end residues are part of each CDR3. Each record gives: V gene, J gene, D gene, clone size, CDR3 protein, CDR3 DNA. A D gene is named only where the DNA matches it firmly. Some rows have no size entry. The others give once, few or many, or a class for an expanded clone.

V gene: TRBV28
J gene: TRBJ1-2
D gene: -
clone size: -
CDR3 protein: CASSSHRRGINYGYTF
CDR3 DNA: TGTGCCAGCAGTTCTCACAGGAGGGGAATTAACTATGGCTACACCTTC

V gene: TRBV4-2
J gene: TRBJ2-7
D gene: -
clone size: -
CDR3 protein: CASSQGRRYYEQYF
CDR3 DNA: TGTGCCAGCAGCCAAGGTCGGCGTTACTACGAGCAGTACTTC

V gene: TRBV27
J gene: TRBJ1-2
D gene: -
clone size: -
CDR3 protein: CASSLRAAYGYTF
CDR3 DNA: TGTGCCAGCAGTTTAAGGGCAGCATATGGCTACACCTTC

V gene: TRBV27
J gene: TRBJ2-5
D gene: -
clone size: -
CDR3 protein: CASSLLSSKGLETQYF
CDR3 DNA: TGTGCCAGCAGTTTACTCTCGTCAAAAGGCCTAGAGACCCAGTACTTC

V gene: TRBV18
J gene: TRBJ2-2
D gene: TRBD2
clone size: once
CDR3 protein: CASSPRLAGTTGELFF
CDR3 DNA: TGTGCCAGCTCACCTAGACTAGCGGGAACCACCGGGGAGCTGTTTTTT

V gene: TRBV5-4
J gene: TRBJ2-2
D gene: -
clone size: -
CDR3 protein: CASIIQAGELFF
CDR3 DNA: TGTGCCAGCATAATTCAGGCCGGGGAGCTGTTTTTT

V gene: TRBV30
J gene: TRBJ2-7
D gene: TRBD2
clone size: -
CDR3 protein: CAWSVIAGVVNEQYF
CDR3 DNA: TGTGCCTGGAGTGTAATAGCGGGAGTGGTTAACGAGCAGTACTTC

V gene: TRBV7-6
J gene: TRBJ2-2
D gene: -
clone size: -
CDR3 protein: CASSLEITGELFF
CDR3 DNA: TGTGCCAGCAGCTTGGAAATAACCGGGGAGCTGTTTTTT

V gene: TRBV27
J gene: TRBJ1-5
D gene: TRBD1
clone size: -
CDR3 protein: CASSPSGTGQYQPQHF
CDR3 DNA: TGTGCCAGCAGTCCAAGTGGGACAGGGCAGTATCAGCCCCAGCATTTT

V gene: TRBV30
J gene: TRBJ2-3
D gene: TRBD2
clone size: -
CDR3 protein: CAWSLSGGPDTQYF
CDR3 DNA: TGTGCCTGGAGCCTGTCGGGGGGGCCGGATACGCAGTATTTT

V gene: TRBV7-2
J gene: TRBJ1-5
D gene: -
clone size: few
CDR3 protein: CASSVGSSFNQPQHF
CDR3 DNA: TGTGCCAGCAGCGTAGGTTCCTCCTTCAATCAGCCCCAGCATTTT

V gene: TRBV19
J gene: TRBJ2-2
D gene: -
clone size: -
CDR3 protein: CASSIVSGFPGELFF
CDR3 DNA: TGTGCCAGTAGTATTGTTTCAGGGTTTCCCGGGGAGCTGTTTTTT

V gene: TRBV14
J gene: TRBJ1-5
D gene: TRBD1
clone size: -
CDR3 protein: CASSKSPGTGGSNSNQPQHF
CDR3 DNA: TGTGCCAGCAGCAAGTCCCCCGGGACAGGGGGCTCCAATAGCAATCAGCCCCAGCATTTT

V gene: TRBV28
J gene: TRBJ1-6
D gene: -
clone size: few
CDR3 protein: CASSFRLLPNSPLHF
CDR3 DNA: TGTGCCAGCAGCTTTAGACTGCTCCCTAATTCACCCCTCCACTTT

V gene: TRBV6-5
J gene: TRBJ1-2
D gene: -
clone size: -
CDR3 protein: CASSYSRAFGYTF
CDR3 DNA: TGTGCCAGCAGTTATTCCAGGGCTTTCGGCTACACCTTC

V gene: TRBV29-1
J gene: TRBJ1-4
D gene: -
clone size: -
CDR3 protein: CSVGGFGEKLFF
CDR3 DNA: TGCAGCGTTGGGGGGTTCGGTGAAAAACTGTTTTTT

V gene: TRBV6-5
J gene: TRBJ2-5
D gene: TRBD1
clone size: -
CDR3 protein: CASSFAPGQGETQYF
CDR3 DNA: TGTGCCAGCAGTTTCGCCCCGGGACAGGGTGAGACCCAGTACTTC

V gene: TRBV6-6
J gene: TRBJ2-7
D gene: TRBD1
clone size: -
CDR3 protein: CASRGQGLYEQYF
CDR3 DNA: TGTGCCAGCAGAGGACAGGGGCTCTACGAGCAGTACTTC

V gene: TRBV29-1
J gene: TRBJ2-5
D gene: -
clone size: -
CDR3 protein: CSVEDQSETQYF
CDR3 DNA: TGCAGCGTTGAAGATCAGTCAGAGACCCAGTACTTC

V gene: TRBV30
J gene: TRBJ1-1
D gene: -
clone size: -
CDR3 protein: CAWSVKVNTEAFF
CDR3 DNA: TGTGCCTGGAGTGTAAAGGTTAACACTGAAGCTTTCTTT

V gene: TRBV11-3
J gene: TRBJ2-7
D gene: -
clone size: -
CDR3 protein: CASSSRDVSSYEQYF
CDR3 DNA: TGTGCCAGCAGCTCGCGGGACGTCAGCTCCTACGAGCAGTACTTC

V gene: TRBV6-1
J gene: TRBJ2-2
D gene: -
clone size: -
CDR3 protein: CASSATGNTGELFF
CDR3 DNA: TGTGCCAGCAGTGCGACAGGGAACACCGGGGAGCTGTTTTTT

V gene: TRBV19
J gene: TRBJ2-3
D gene: -
clone size: -
CDR3 protein: CASSMNTDTQYF
CDR3 DNA: TGTGCCAGTAGTATGAACACAGATACGCAGTATTTT

V gene: TRBV7-9
J gene: TRBJ2-7
D gene: -
clone size: -
CDR3 protein: CASSLRGLATYEQYF
CDR3 DNA: TGTGCCAGCAGCTTAAGGGGGCTAGCGACCTACGAGCAGTACTTC

V gene: TRBV7-3
J gene: TRBJ2-7
D gene: -
clone size: -
CDR3 protein: CASSANVQGRGEQYF
CDR3 DNA: TGTGCCAGCAGCGCGAACGTACAGGGCCGGGGCGAGCAGTACTTC

V gene: TRBV27
J gene: TRBJ2-1
D gene: TRBD1
clone size: -
CDR3 protein: CASRGDRVEQFF
CDR3 DNA: TGTGCCAGCAGGGGGGACAGGGTTGAGCAGTTCTTC

V gene: TRBV29-1
J gene: TRBJ2-1
D gene: TRBD2
clone size: -
CDR3 protein: CSVVQRERSNEQFF
CDR3 DNA: TGCAGCGTTGTTCAGCGGGAGCGCTCGAATGAGCAGTTCTTC

V gene: TRBV7-9
J gene: TRBJ1-2
D gene: TRBD1
clone size: -
CDR3 protein: CASSRPGTGGSGYTF
CDR3 DNA: TGTGCCAGCAGTAGACCCGGGACAGGGGGCAGTGGCTACACCTTC

V gene: TRBV19
J gene: TRBJ1-1
D gene: -
clone size: -
CDR3 protein: CASSLRTVFMNTEAFF
CDR3 DNA: TGTGCCAGTAGTCTCCGGACAGTCTTCATGAACACTGAAGCTTTCTTT

V gene: TRBV29-1
J gene: TRBJ2-5
D gene: -
clone size: -
CDR3 protein: CSAQVDGIVETQYF
CDR3 DNA: TGCAGCGCCCAAGTGGACGGGATTGTGGAGACCCAGTACTTC

V gene: TRBV5-6
J gene: TRBJ1-2
D gene: -
clone size: -
CDR3 protein: CASSSPGNYGYTF
CDR3 DNA: TGTGCCAGCAGCTCCCCGGGTAACTATGGCTACACCTTC

V gene: TRBV7-9
J gene: TRBJ2-7
D gene: -
clone size: -
CDR3 protein: CASSPTSSTGYEQYF
CDR3 DNA: TGTGCCAGCAGCCCCACGAGTTCTACAGGGTACGAGCAGTACTTC

V gene: TRBV30
J gene: TRBJ2-1
D gene: -
clone size: -
CDR3 protein: CAWGRKRVANEQFF
CDR3 DNA: TGTGCCTGGGGAAGGAAGAGGGTAGCGAATGAGCAGTTCTTC

V gene: TRBV5-1
J gene: TRBJ1-1
D gene: -
clone size: -
CDR3 protein: CASSSLSGRNTEAFF
CDR3 DNA: TGCGCCAGCAGCTCCCTATCGGGGAGGAACACTGAAGCTTTCTTT

V gene: TRBV9
J gene: TRBJ2-3
D gene: -
clone size: -
CDR3 protein: CASSVGLLGDTQYF
CDR3 DNA: TGTGCCAGCAGCGTCGGGCTGTTGGGGGATACGCAGTATTTT

V gene: TRBV4-3
J gene: TRBJ2-6
D gene: -
clone size: -
CDR3 protein: CASSQDVGSGANVLTF
CDR3 DNA: TGCGCCAGCAGCCAAGATGTCGGCTCTGGGGCCAACGTCCTGACTTTC

V gene: TRBV5-5
J gene: TRBJ1-1
D gene: -
clone size: -
CDR3 protein: CASSHPGAATHNTEAFF
CDR3 DNA: TGTGCCAGCAGCCACCCTGGGGCGGCTACTCATAACACTGAAGCTTTCTTT

V gene: TRBV30
J gene: TRBJ1-1
D gene: -
clone size: -
CDR3 protein: CAWSGLMNTEAFF
CDR3 DNA: TGTGCCTGGAGTGGACTGATGAACACTGAAGCTTTCTTT

V gene: TRBV27
J gene: TRBJ2-5
D gene: -
clone size: -
CDR3 protein: CASTLAGGSETQYF
CDR3 DNA: TGTGCCAGCACCCTCGCCGGGGGTTCAGAGACCCAGTACTTC

V gene: TRBV5-1
J gene: TRBJ1-2
D gene: -
clone size: -
CDR3 protein: CASSLGANLPYGYTF
CDR3 DNA: TGCGCCAGCAGCTTGGGGGCAAATCTACCCTATGGCTACACCTTC

V gene: TRBV12-5
J gene: TRBJ2-3
D gene: -
clone size: -
CDR3 protein: CASAHSGADTQYF
CDR3 DNA: TGTGCTAGTGCCCACTCAGGCGCAGATACGCAGTATTTT

V gene: TRBV18
J gene: TRBJ1-2
D gene: TRBD1
clone size: -
CDR3 protein: CASSPGQGGYGYTF
CDR3 DNA: TGTGCCAGCTCACCGGGACAGGGGGGCTATGGCTACACCTTC

V gene: TRBV6-1
J gene: TRBJ2-5
D gene: TRBD1
clone size: -
CDR3 protein: CASRNRGLETQYF
CDR3 DNA: TGTGCCAGCAGGAACAGGGGGCTGGAGACCCAGTACTTC

V gene: TRBV16
J gene: TRBJ2-3
D gene: TRBD2
clone size: -
CDR3 protein: CASSQSASGRGLSDTQYF
CDR3 DNA: TGTGCCAGCAGCCAATCGGCTAGCGGGAGAGGCCTTTCGGATACGCAGTATTTT

V gene: TRBV9
J gene: TRBJ1-1
D gene: -
clone size: once
CDR3 protein: CASSVAGMATEAFF
CDR3 DNA: TGTGCCAGCAGCGTAGCGGGGATGGCGACTGAAGCTTTCTTT

V gene: TRBV9
J gene: TRBJ2-5
D gene: -
clone size: -
CDR3 protein: CASSAGNGMYQETQYF
CDR3 DNA: TGTGCCAGCAGCGCCGGCAACGGGATGTACCAAGAGACCCAGTACTTC